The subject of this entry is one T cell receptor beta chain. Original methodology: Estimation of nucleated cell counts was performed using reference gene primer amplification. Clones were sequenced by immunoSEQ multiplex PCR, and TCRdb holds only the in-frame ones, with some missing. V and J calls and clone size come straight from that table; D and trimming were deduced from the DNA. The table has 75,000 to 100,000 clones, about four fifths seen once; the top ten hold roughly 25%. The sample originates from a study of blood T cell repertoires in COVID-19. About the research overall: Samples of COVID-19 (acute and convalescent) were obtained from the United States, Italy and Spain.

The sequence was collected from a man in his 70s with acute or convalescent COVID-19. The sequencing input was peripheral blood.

This CDR3 is CASSFRELYNEQFF. DNA of the CDR3: TGTGCCAGCAGCTTCCGGGAACTATACAATGAGCAGTTCTTC. The chain joins TRBV7-2 to TRBJ2-1; TRBD2 might be the D (5 bases). V gave up 3 bases and J gave up 4 bases, with 10 bases separating them. CDR1 and CDR2 from the germline V gene are SGHTA and FQGNSA. CDR3 length equals 14 residues.